A single sample is the source of the 22 T cell receptor beta chains below, sequenced in a study of stem cell transplantation in POMP-related autoinflammatory disease (dated by TCRdb to about 2021). According to the study, the label for this sample's time point signals: after hematopoietic stem cell transplant. The method behind the library was the immunoSEQ multiplex PCR assay. The table was pulled from immuneACCESS by TCRdb, which kept in-frame rearrangements only. Such tables lose some clones; where checked, under half of the loss comes from unresolved V genes, and the rest has no known cause. This sample is represented by roughly 8,900 clones; about 90% of them were singletons. The ten top clones hold 13% of the sample. This specimen consisted of CD8+ T cells from PBMCs, obtained after stem cell transplantation. These receptor sequences come from a human patient with POMP-related autoinflammation and immune dysregulation (PRAID). In patients who had a transplant, some T cells may come from the graft donor.

This chain connects TRBV27 to TRBJ1-1, with D possibly TRBD1 on 5 matching bases. CDR1 and CDR2 from the germline V gene are MNHEY and SMNVEV (reference sequence). There are 14 residues in the CDR3. Between the trimmed V and J ends, which lost 5 bases and 4 bases, there was a span of 14 bases. The CDR3 spells CASSIMGLGTEAFF. CDR3 DNA sequence: TGTGCCAGCAGTATAATGGGACTGGGCACTGAAGCTTTCTTT.

The chain uses TRBV6-5 and TRBJ2-7, with a tentative D call TRBD2 (6 bases). Trimming removed 1 base from V and 2 bases from J, with 12 bases in between. CDR3 length: 15 amino acids. Germline CDR1 reads MNHEY; CDR2 reads SVGAGI. This chain's CDR3 is CASSYCLADTYEQYF. CDR3 in DNA: TGTGCCAGCAGTTACTGTTTAGCGGATACCTACGAGCAGTACTTC.

The DNA for the CDR3 is TGCGCCAAACCGACTCGATGCTCGTTCACAACCTACGAGCAGTACGTC. The encoded protein is CAKPTRCSFTTYEQYV. V usage is TRBV10-1 and J usage is TRBJ2-7; D is unresolved. V was clipped by 10 bases and J by 2 bases, with 24 bases between them. The CDR3 length is 16 residues. The germline gives CDR1 WNHNN, CDR2 SYGVQD (reference sequence).

The chain combines TRBV7-2 with TRBJ1-2, with D uncertain. V gave up 3 bases and J gave up 0 bases, with 11 bases separating them. CDR1 and CDR2 from the germline V gene are SGHTA and FQGNSA. The CDR3 runs 15 residues. The CDR3 here is CASSFDLGTNYGYTF. Written as DNA, the CDR3 is TGTGCCAGCAGCTTCGACCTTGGGACTAACTATGGCTACACCTTC.

This clone turned up a few times. The rearrangement links TRBV3-1 (or the pseudogene TRBV3-2) to TRBJ1-5; D unclear. The CDR3 length is 17 residues. Germline-derived CDR1 and CDR2 are LGHDT and YNNKEL (reference sequence). The V end lost 3 bases, the J end lost 5 bases, and 20 bases lay between the germline ends. CDR3 loop: CASSQRSVGLSDQPQHF. CDR3 DNA sequence: TGTGCCAGCAGCCAGAGGTCCGTAGGGCTCAGCGATCAGCCCCAGCATTTT.

The chain employs TRBV5-5 and TRBJ1-2; no reliable D call. CDR1 is SGHKS and CDR2 is YYEKEE in the germline V gene (reference sequence). Trimming removed 1 base at V and 0 bases at J, with 7 bases between. The CDR3 has 14 amino acids. This chain's CDR3 is CASSLRTTNYGYTF. CDR3 coding DNA: TGTGCCAGCAGCTTGCGCACGACTAACTATGGCTACACCTTC.

The gene calls are TRBV10-1 and TRBJ2-1; weak D call: TRBD2 (6 bases). V gave up 3 bases and J gave up 7 bases, with 13 bases separating them. In germline, CDR1 is WNHNN, CDR2 SYGVQD (reference sequence). The CDR3 is 14 residues long. For the CDR3, the DNA is TGCGCCAGCAGTGAAGTTCGACGGGAGAATGAGCAGTTCTTC. It specifies CASSEVRRENEQFF.

The rearrangement joins TRBV2 to TRBJ1-5; D is ambiguous. Per germline, CDR1 SNHLY and CDR2 FYNNEI. This CDR3 has 12 residues. The germline V and J ends were trimmed by 4 bases and 1 base, with 2 bases remaining between them. CDR3 region: CASSGSNQPQHF. CDR3 nucleotides: TGTGCCAGCAGTGGGAGCAATCAGCCCCAGCATTTT.

The genes are TRBV28 and TRBJ2-7, with D hard to call. CDR1 MDHEN and CDR2 SYDVKM come from the germline V gene. The V gene lost 3 bases and the J gene lost 3 bases, with 18 bases spanning the gap. The CDR3 length is 16 residues. CDR3 nucleotides: TGTGCCAGCAGTTTTAAGTATCACGGGCTGATCTACGAGCAGTACTTC. Its protein product is CASSFKYHGLIYEQYF.

This chain uses TRBV6-5 with TRBJ1-5; 9 nucleotides line up with TRBD1. J was trimmed by 7 bases and V by 7 bases; bases with no gene match: 2. The germline V gene encodes CDR1 MNHEY and CDR2 SVGAGI. The CDR3 covers 12 residues. The CDR3 is CASTTGGQPQHF. DNA of the CDR3: TGTGCCAGCACCACAGGGGGCCAGCCCCAGCATTTT.

V is TRBV6-5 and J is TRBJ2-7, with D hard to call. The CDR3 is 15 amino acids. V dropped 2 bases and J dropped 3 bases, with 14 bases sitting between them. From germline, CDR1 is MNHEY and CDR2 SVGAGI. The CDR3 loop reads CASSYRGRKYYEQYF. Written as DNA, the CDR3 is TGTGCCAGCAGTTACCGTGGACGGAAGTACTACGAGCAGTACTTC.

The chain is built from TRBV4-1 and TRBJ2-3; 7 nucleotides line up with TRBD1. J was trimmed by 2 bases and V by 1 base; bases with no gene match: 6. The germline gives CDR1 MGHRA, CDR2 YSYEKL. The CDR3 is 16 residues long. The CDR3 here is CASSQAGTDNTDTQYF. For the CDR3, the DNA is TGCGCCAGCAGCCAAGCGGGGACAGATAACACAGATACGCAGTATTTT.

The chain has TRBV27 and TRBJ2-7; possibly TRBD2 for D (6 bases). CDR1 is MNHEY and CDR2 is SMNVEV in the germline V gene (reference sequence). Trimming removed 4 bases at V and 0 bases at J, with 13 bases between. The CDR3 contains 15 residues. CDR3 sequence (DNA): TGTGCCAGCAGTTCCCTGGCGGGGAGCTCCTACGAGCAGTACGTC. Translating it yields CASSSLAGSSYEQYV.

The table lists this clone with a few counts. The gene calls are TRBV14 and TRBJ1-2; no firm D call. The CDR3 contains 13 residues. The germline CDR1 and CDR2 sequences are SGHDN and FVKESK. Trimming removed 4 bases from V and 4 bases from J, with 10 bases in between. CDR3 coding DNA: TGTGCCAGCAGCCCTGGACGGGTCTATGGCTACACCTTC. Its protein product is CASSPGRVYGYTF. Looking up the rest from reference TRBV14 and TRBJ1-2 gives the full variable domain: EAGVTQFPSHSVIEKGQTVTLRCDPISGHDNLYWYRRVMGKEIKFLLHFVKESKQDESGMPNNRFLAERTGGTYSTLKVQPAELEDSGVYFCASSPGRVYGYTFGSGTRLTVV.

This clone was observed a single time. The chain uses TRBV10-2 and TRBJ1-5, with a possible D match to TRBD1 (5 bases). V was shortened by 4 bases and J by 9 bases, with 22 bases between the two germline ends. The CDR3 sequence is 16 residues long. The germline CDR1 and CDR2 sequences are WSHSY and SAAADI. The CDR3 loop is CASSAPGQGGWWPQHF. The CDR3, as DNA: TGCGCCAGCAGTGCCCCGGGGCAGGGCGGTTGGTGGCCCCAGCATTTT.

J is TRBJ1-5 and V is TRBV12-3 or TRBV12-4, with a tentative D call TRBD1 (6 bases). This CDR3 region has 13 residues. The V and J ends lost 3 bases and 6 bases respectively, with 9 bases between them. The CDR3 protein is CASSFGGPQPQHF. The CDR3 DNA reads TGTGCCAGCAGTTTCGGGGGGCCTCAGCCCCAGCATTTT.

The chain uses TRBV7-8 and TRBJ1-2; a possible D gene is TRBD1 (5 bases). The CDR3 extends over 13 amino acids. The germline V gene has CDR1 SGHVS and CDR2 FQNEAQ. V gave up 5 bases and J gave up 4 bases, with 11 bases separating them. The CDR3 nucleotides read TGTGCCAGCAGCCCGTGGACATCCTATGGCTACACCTTC. This gives the protein CASSPWTSYGYTF.

This clone appeared a single time. This rearrangement joins TRBV6-5 to TRBJ1-1; perhaps TRBD1 as D (5 bases). V was clipped by 0 bases and J by 7 bases, with 15 bases between them. The germline V gene encodes CDR1 MNHEY and CDR2 SVGAGI. The CDR3 runs to 15 residues. The CDR3 DNA follows: TGTGCCAGCAGTTACTCAGCCGGGGGGAACGTTGAAGCTTTCTTT. Translating gives CASSYSAGGNVEAFF.

The chain joins TRBV27 to TRBJ2-1; 8 nucleotides align to TRBD2. Germline V gene lookup returns CDR1 MNHEY and CDR2 SMNVEV (reference sequence). CDR3 length: 16 residues. With 5 bases clipped from V and 4 bases from J, the junction kept 10 bases outside the gene matches. The CDR3, as DNA: TGTGCCAGCAGTGTCCGACTAGCGCCCGCTTACAATGAGCAGTTCTTC. As protein: CASSVRLAPAYNEQFF.

The genes are TRBV7-9 and TRBJ2-1, with 12 bases matching TRBD2. Unmatched junction bases numbered 9, after V lost 3 bases and J lost 6 bases. The CDR3 runs to 17 residues. Germline V gene sequence: CDR1 SEHNR, CDR2 FQNEAQ (reference sequence). CDR3 amino acids: CASSLGSGLAGFNEQFF. CDR3 coding DNA: TGTGCCAGCAGCTTGGGTTCGGGACTAGCGGGTTTCAATGAGCAGTTCTTC.

This clone was seen just once. The rearrangement links TRBV7-8 to TRBJ2-5, with 12 positions matching TRBD2. Trimming at V came to 5 bases and at J to 7 bases, leaving 11 bases not matched to a gene. From germline, CDR1 is SGHVS and CDR2 FQNEAQ. The CDR3 has 16 residues. CDR3 protein: CASSIRLAGVPATQYF. The CDR3 nucleotides are TGTGCCAGCAGCATACGACTAGCGGGGGTCCCGGCGACCCAGTACTTC.

Comments on this clone: The junction differs from germline at one of its ends, possibly a read error. This chain links TRBV11-2 with TRBJ2-1, with D possibly TRBD1 on 6 matching bases. The CDR3 contains 17 residues. The germline gives CDR1 SGHAT, CDR2 FQNNGV. The CDR3 region is CASSKTNEQGVGAQLLF. CDR3 nucleotide sequence: TGTGCCAGCAGCAAAACAAATGAACAGGGAGTGGGGGCACAGCTTCTCTTC. Based on the CDR3 plus reference TRBV11-2 and TRBJ2-1, the full variable domain is EAGVAQSPRYKIIEKRQSVAFWCNPISGHATLYWYQQILGQGPKLLIQFQNNGVVDDSQLPKDRFSAERLKGVDSTLKIQPAKLEDSAVYLCASSKTNEQGVGAQLLFGPGTRLTVL.